Listed below are T cell receptor beta chains from one sample, sequenced in a study of PD-1 blockade in mismatch repair-deficient tumors. Some clones are missing from TCRdb's copy, which holds only in-frame ones; the method was immunoSEQ multiplex PCR. The sample shows 95,000 to 150,000 clones, 86% of them seen only once. The specimen comprised peripheral blood, sampled 44 weeks after starting pembrolizumab. These receptors all stem from an adult with mismatch repair-deficient cancer. Both conserved end residues are part of each CDR3. The order of the fields is V gene, J gene, clone size, D gene, CDR3 DNA, CDR3 protein. The D gene is left open where the match is weak. Clone size is stated in some rows and not others, as once, few, many or a class when expanded.

>TRBV6-6|TRBJ2-2|once|TRBD1
TGTGCCAGCAGTTCCGGGACAGGAGGGACCGGGGAGCTGTTTTTT
CASSSGTGGTGELFF
>TRBV7-7|TRBJ2-5|NA|NA
TGTGCCAGCAGCCTCCTATCTCCAGGGAAAGAGACCCAGTACTTC
CASSLLSPGKETQYF
>TRBV2|TRBJ2-7|NA|NA
TGTGCCAGCAGTGGGACAAGGGGGGCCTACGAGCAGTACTTC
CASSGTRGAYEQYF
>TRBV28|TRBJ1-4|NA|TRBD1
TGTGCCAGCAGTTCCGGACAGGGGGCGGTTGAAAAACTGTTTTTT
CASSSGQGAVEKLFF
>TRBV6-5|TRBJ2-7|NA|NA
TGTGCCAGCAGTTACGCCATCTGGGGGTACGAGCAGTACTTC
CASSYAIWGYEQYF
>TRBV7-6|TRBJ2-5|NA|TRBD2
TGTGCCAGCAGCTTAGAGTCTAGCGGACAAGAGACCCAGTACTTC
CASSLESSGQETQYF
>TRBV27|TRBJ2-1|NA|TRBD1
TGTGCCAGCACCCAGGGGGTTAGCTCCTACAATGAGCAGTTCTTC
CASTQGVSSYNEQFF
>TRBV7-8|TRBJ2-5|NA|NA
TGTGCCAGCAGCTTCCATCGCCTGCTAGTGGAACAAGAGACCCAGTACTTC
CASSFHRLLVEQETQYF
>TRBV7-9|TRBJ2-7|NA|NA
TGTGCCAGCAGCTTAGCTTCATTGGGAGACGAGCAGTACTTC
CASSLASLGDEQYF
>TRBV2|TRBJ1-3|NA|TRBD1
TGTGCCAGCAGTGAATCAGGGACAGGGACTGGAAACACCATATATTTT
CASSESGTGTGNTIYF
>TRBV4-1|TRBJ2-5|NA|TRBD1
TGCGCCAGCAGCCAGATTGGGACACAGGGGAAAGAGACCCAGTACTTC
CASSQIGTQGKETQYF
>TRBV4-2|TRBJ2-3|NA|NA
TGTGCCAACAGCCAAGATCCCAGCGGCACAGATACGCAGTATTTT
CANSQDPSGTDTQYF
>TRBV7-8|TRBJ2-5|NA|NA
TGTGCCAGCAGCTTAGGTCTAGGGGTCCGGGGAATCCGAGAGACCCAGTACTTC
CASSLGLGVRGIRETQYF
>TRBV4-1|TRBJ2-2|NA|TRBD2
TGCGCCAGCAGCGAGGATCCAGCGGGAGCTAGTGTCGGGGAGCTGTTTTTT
CASSEDPAGASVGELFF
>TRBV19|TRBJ2-4|NA|TRBD1
TGTGCCAGTGGTTTAGGGGACAGGTCCTATGTTAGCAGAAACATTCAGTACTTC
CASGLGDRSYVSRNIQYF
>TRBV11-2|TRBJ2-1|few|TRBD2
TGTGCCAGCAGCTTAGTGCTAGCGGGAAGTAATGAGCAGTTCTTC
CASSLVLAGSNEQFF
>TRBV30|TRBJ2-7|once|TRBD1
TGTGCCTCGGGACAGGGAAACTACGAGCAGTACTTC
CASGQGNYEQYF
>TRBV18|TRBJ2-1|few|NA
TGTGCCAGCTCACTGCTCGATGAGCAGTTCTTC
CASSLLDEQFF
>TRBV4-1|TRBJ2-7|few|TRBD1
TGCGCCAGCAGCCAAAAGGGGGCGAGAGAGCAGTACTTC
CASSQKGAREQYF
>TRBV30|TRBJ2-7|few|NA
TGTGCCTGGAACGCGAAGGACGAGCAGTACTTC
CAWNAKDEQYF
>TRBV19|TRBJ2-1|few|NA
TGTGCCAGTAGTATATCTAGCAATGAGCAGTTCTTC
CASSISSNEQFF
>TRBV27|TRBJ2-7|few|NA
TGTGCCAGCAGTTGGGGACTCGCCTACGAGCAGTACTTC
CASSWGLAYEQYF
>TRBV5-6|TRBJ2-7|NA|TRBD2
TGTGCCAGCAGCCGGGACTATACCTACGAGCAGTACTTC
CASSRDYTYEQYF
>TRBV10-1|TRBJ2-3|NA|NA
TGCGCCAGCAGTGGTAGAGGGTGGGCAGATACGCAGTATTTT
CASSGRGWADTQYF
>TRBV7-3|TRBJ2-3|NA|NA
TGTGCCAGCAGCTTAGGGGGCAAGCGAAGCACAGATACGCAGTATTTT
CASSLGGKRSTDTQYF
>TRBV9|TRBJ1-2|NA|NA
TGTGCCAGCAGCGTAGCTAACGGGCAGGGATATGGCTATGGCTACACCTTC
CASSVANGQGYGYGYTF
>TRBV4-2|TRBJ2-1|once|NA
TGTGCCAGCAGCCAAGATCCACAAATTAGGGGTGAGCAGTTCTTC
CASSQDPQIRGEQFF
>TRBV28|TRBJ2-5|NA|TRBD1
TGTGCCAGCAGCAACTACAGGGGTGGGGAGACCCAGTACTTC
CASSNYRGGETQYF
>TRBV6-4|TRBJ2-6|once|NA
TGTGCCAGCAGCGACACCTCCTCTGGGGCCAACGTCCTGACTTTC
CASSDTSSGANVLTF
>TRBV28|TRBJ2-1|once|TRBD2
TGTGCCAGCTTTGGGACTAGCGGGAGGACCGAGCAGTTCTTC
CASFGTSGRTEQFF
>TRBV5-1|TRBJ2-2|NA|TRBD1
TGCGCCAGCAGCCTTACAGGGGGCGTTTCCGGGGAGCTGTTTTTT
CASSLTGGVSGELFF
>TRBV7-8|TRBJ1-5|NA|TRBD1
TGTGCCAGCAGCGCACGGACAGGGGGCGTCCAGCCCCAGCATTTT
CASSARTGGVQPQHF
>TRBV6-1|TRBJ2-7|NA|NA
TGTGCCAGCAGCCTAGGGAGTCAACTCTCCTACGAGCAGTACTTC
CASSLGSQLSYEQYF
>TRBV11-2|TRBJ1-1|NA|TRBD1
TGTGCCAGCAGCTTAGATTTATGGGGAGGGCAGGGGGTTGGGACTGAAGCTTTCTTT
CASSLDLWGGQGVGTEAFF
>TRBV6-5|TRBJ2-7|NA|NA
TGTGCCAGCAGTTATTCACAGAGCTACGAGCAGTACTTC
CASSYSQSYEQYF